This is a list of T cell receptor beta chains from one sample in a study of T cells after yellow fever vaccination. MiXCR, run by TCRdb on the 5' RACE reads, gives a single entry per CDR3 protein. The repertoire consists of hundreds of thousands of distinct CDR3 sequences, with 21% occurring once and the leading ten covering less than 20%. The specimen comprised PBMCs, sampled less than 25 days after the first yellow fever vaccination. All receptors derive from a man between 18 and 29 years old who received the YFV17D yellow fever vaccine. The CDR3 runs from the conserved cysteine through the conserved F or W. Each record gives: clone size, D gene, V gene, J gene, CDR3 protein, CDR3 DNA. A D gene is named only where the DNA matches it firmly. A clone size is listed for some rows: how often the clone was seen (once, few, many), or a class if it is expanded.

>few|.|TRBV15|TRBJ1-2
CATSRDKGGGYGYTF
TGTGCCACCAGCAGAGATAAGGGGGGCGGCTATGGCTACACCTTC
>.|TRBD1|TRBV6-5|TRBJ2-4
CASSYSGRGNIQYF
TGTGCCAGCAGTTACTCCGGCAGGGGGAACATTCAGTACTTC
>few|TRBD2|TRBV2|TRBJ2-5
CASSKSGGRQETQYF
TGTGCCAGCAGTAAAAGCGGGGGGCGACAAGAGACCCAGTACTTC
>few|.|TRBV4-1|TRBJ2-3
CASSQDPPGVIASTDTQYF
TGCGCCAGCAGCCAAGATCCGCCGGGGGTGATTGCTAGCACAGATACGCAGTATTTT
>.|TRBD1|TRBV4-2|TRBJ2-3
CASSRTGRWESTDTQYF
TGTGCCAGCAGCCGGACAGGCCGCTGGGAGAGCACAGATACGCAGTATTTT
>.|TRBD1|TRBV3-1|TRBJ2-1
CASSLRQGAYNEQFF
TGTGCCAGCAGCCTAAGACAGGGGGCTTACAATGAGCAGTTCTTC
>.|.|TRBV5-4|TRBJ2-3
CASSFFRGDTQYF
TGTGCCAGCAGTTTTTTCAGGGGAGATACGCAGTATTTT
>.|.|TRBV19|TRBJ2-3
CASTLLPVSTDTQYF
TGTGCCAGTACTCTACTCCCTGTTAGCACAGATACGCAGTATTTT
>.|TRBD1|TRBV6-2/TRBV6-3|TRBJ2-1
CASSGQGWRNEQFF
TGTGCCAGCAGTGGACAGGGCTGGCGGAATGAGCAGTTCTTC
>few|.|TRBV12-5|TRBJ2-7
CASGTPRPYEQYF
TGTGCTAGTGGTACCCCAAGGCCCTACGAGCAGTACTTC
>few|TRBD2|TRBV10-2|TRBJ2-1
CASTSGGANEQFF
TGCGCCAGCACTAGCGGGGGGGCCAATGAGCAGTTCTTC
>many|.|TRBV18|TRBJ2-7
CASSSSYEQYF
TGCGCCAGCAGCTCGTCCTACGAGCAGTACTTC
>few|TRBD1|TRBV5-1|TRBJ1-4
CASSLATGDGKLFF
TGCGCCAGCAGCTTGGCGACAGGGGATGGGAAACTGTTTTTT
>.|.|TRBV7-9|TRBJ2-3
CASSRSGLGTDTQYF
TGTGCCAGCAGCCGAAGTGGGCTAGGAACAGATACGCAGTATTTT
>.|.|TRBV5-1|TRBJ1-5
CASSLAGVSNQPQHF
TGCGCCAGCAGCTTGGCCGGGGTCAGCAATCAGCCCCAGCATTTT
>.|.|TRBV4-1|TRBJ2-2
CASAGLLYGGELFF
TGCGCCAGCGCGGGCCTCCTTTACGGCGGGGAGCTGTTTTTT
>few|.|TRBV20-1|TRBJ1-6
CSALPGVLNSPLHF
TGCAGTGCTCTCCCGGGTGTGCTGAATTCACCCCTCCACTTT
>many|.|TRBV10-3|TRBJ2-2
CAISGGNTGELFF
TGTGCCATCAGTGGAGGCAACACCGGGGAGCTGTTTTTT
>.|TRBD1|TRBV4-3|TRBJ1-5
CASSQEGQLGSNQPQHF
TGCGCCAGCAGCCAAGAGGGACAGCTGGGGAGCAATCAGCCCCAGCATTTT
>.|.|TRBV4-3|TRBJ1-2
CASSQDWTDPNYGYTF
TGCGCCAGCAGCCAAGATTGGACGGACCCTAACTATGGCTACACCTTC
>many|.|TRBV11-2|TRBJ1-1
CASSRPEGIGWTEAFF
TGTGCCAGCAGCCGCCCCGAGGGCATTGGTTGGACTGAAGCTTTCTTT
>few|.|TRBV9|TRBJ1-4
CASSPSGTSGEKLFF
TGTGCCAGCAGCCCGTCCGGGACGAGCGGGGAAAAACTGTTTTTT
>.|.|TRBV6-5|TRBJ2-5
CASSYFHSQETQYF
TGTGCCAGCAGTTACTTTCACAGCCAAGAGACCCAGTACTTC
>.|.|TRBV30|TRBJ2-4
CAWKEGGNIQYF
TGTGCCTGGAAGGAAGGGGGGAACATTCAGTACTTC
>.|.|TRBV5-1|TRBJ1-1
CASRPGPVVPEAFF
TGCGCCAGCAGGCCGGGGCCAGTTGTCCCTGAAGCTTTCTTT
>.|.|TRBV2|TRBJ2-1
CASSEGRAGREQFF
TGTGCCAGCAGTGAAGGACGGGCAGGGCGAGAGCAGTTCTTC
>.|TRBD1|TRBV20-1|TRBJ1-1
CSAGRRGLGTEAFF
TGCAGTGCTGGAAGAAGGGGGCTGGGCACTGAAGCTTTCTTT
>few|TRBD1|TRBV25-1|TRBJ1-4
CASSEPGTGTMNEKLFF
TGTGCCAGCAGTGAACCCGGGACAGGAACGATGAATGAAAAACTGTTTTTT
>many|.|TRBV7-2|TRBJ2-1
CASSQRGGRYNEQFF
TGTGCCAGCAGCCAAAGGGGGGGAAGATACAATGAGCAGTTCTTC
>few|.|TRBV29-1|TRBJ2-7
CSVVVWDEQYF
TGCAGCGTTGTTGTGTGGGACGAGCAGTACTTC
>few|.|TRBV5-1|TRBJ1-4
CASNLGTDNEKLFF
TGCGCCAGCAATTTGGGGACGGATAATGAAAAACTGTTTTTT
>.|.|TRBV15|TRBJ1-1
CATSRSLNTEAFF
TGTGCCACCAGCCGCAGCCTGAACACTGAAGCTTTCTTT
>once|.|TRBV14|TRBJ1-3
CASSRQDRAYRNTIYF
TGTGCCAGCAGCCGACAGGACAGAGCTTACCGAAACACCATATATTTT
>.|.|TRBV24-1|TRBJ2-3
CATSDPGTVTDTQYF
TGTGCCACCAGTGATCCTGGGACTGTCACAGATACGCAGTATTTT
>once|TRBD1|TRBV19|TRBJ2-3
CASSMAPGQGVWTDTQYF
TGTGCCAGTAGTATGGCTCCAGGACAGGGTGTATGGACAGATACGCAGTATTTT
>few|TRBD1|TRBV5-1|TRBJ2-2
CASSLGQGSTGELFF
TGCGCCAGCAGCCTCGGACAGGGAAGCACCGGGGAGCTGTTTTTT
>few|.|TRBV10-1|TRBJ2-4
CASSEWPSAKNIQYF
TGCGCCAGCAGTGAGTGGCCGTCGGCCAAAAACATTCAGTACTTC
>few|TRBD2|TRBV4-2|TRBJ2-1
CASSQDGGGAGNEQFF
TGTGCCAGCAGCCAAGATGGCGGGGGGGCCGGGAATGAGCAGTTCTTC
>few|.|TRBV7-9|TRBJ1-5
CASSLDGRNNQPQHF
TGTGCCAGCAGCTTAGACGGGCGCAACAATCAGCCCCAGCATTTT
>.|.|TRBV14|TRBJ2-1
CASSQVWGSSYNEQFF
TGTGCCAGCAGCCAAGTTTGGGGGAGCTCCTACAATGAGCAGTTCTTC
>few|TRBD1|TRBV7-9|TRBJ2-1
CASSLVTGGLNEQFF
TGTGCCAGCAGCTTAGTGACAGGGGGCTTGAATGAGCAGTTCTTC
>.|TRBD1|TRBV19|TRBJ1-2
CASSSAGGYYGYTF
TGTGCCAGTAGTTCCGCAGGGGGGTATTATGGCTACACCTTC
>.|.|TRBV7-9|TRBJ1-1
CASTLSNPGNTEAFF
TGTGCCAGCACCCTAAGCAACCCCGGCAACACTGAAGCTTTCTTT
>few|.|TRBV7-9|TRBJ1-4
CASATGEKLFF
TGTGCCAGCGCCACTGGCGAAAAACTGTTTTTT
>few|TRBD2|TRBV3-1|TRBJ2-7
CASSQGGTNYEQYF
TGTGCCAGCAGCCAAGGTGGGACTAACTACGAGCAGTACTTC
>.|.|TRBV5-1|TRBJ1-3
CASSQVGIGNTIYF
TGCGCCAGCAGCCAGGTGGGGATTGGAAACACCATATATTTT
>.|TRBD2|TRBV20-1|TRBJ2-3
CSASTTSGGPNTQYF
TGCAGTGCCAGTACGACTAGCGGGGGACCAAATACGCAGTATTTT
>.|.|TRBV18|TRBJ2-3
CASSAPYTDTQYF
TGTGCCAGCTCAGCCCCGTACACAGATACGCAGTATTTT
>many|.|TRBV6-2/TRBV6-3|TRBJ2-7
CASSYSDGQPVQYF
TGTGCCAGCAGTTACTCGGATGGGCAACCCGTGCAGTACTTC
>.|.|TRBV7-2|TRBJ1-5
CASSLEQGNQPQHF
TGTGCCAGCAGCTTAGAACAGGGTAATCAGCCCCAGCATTTT
>.|.|TRBV7-6|TRBJ1-6
CASSTGPDSPLHF
TGTGCCAGCAGCACAGGTCCCGATTCACCCCTCCACTTT
>.|TRBD1|TRBV20-1|TRBJ2-1
CSANTGGEQFF
TGCAGTGCTAACACAGGGGGTGAGCAGTTCTTC